One T cell receptor (beta chain) is described in this entry. What it binds is not known. This entry belongs to a study of T cell responses to AZD1222 COVID-19 vaccine. The CDR3 length is 14 residues. The V gene end was trimmed by 7 bases and the J gene end by 1 base; junction bases not matched to a gene: 3. CDR1 and CDR2 (germline): MGHDK, SYGVNS. Notes on the study in general: Without day 14 samples, only post-peak T cell repertoires were studied.

The table came from immunoSEQ multiplex PCR; TCRdb's copy has only in-frame clones and leaves some out. Of about 100,000 clones in the sample, approximately 88% were seen once. The sample was peripheral blood, taken on day 0 of AZD1222 vaccination. The chain links TRBV25-1 to TRBJ2-1; 8 positions match TRBD2. This receptor was identified in an adult in good health. CDR3 protein: CASIPGGSYNEQFF. The CDR3 nucleotides read TGTGCCAGCATACCGGGGGGGTCCTACAATGAGCAGTTCTTC.